One sample yielded the 8 T cell receptor beta chains listed below, sequenced in a study of beta chain features in type 1 diabetes. Expressed TCRB transcripts got sequenced, as all isolated RNA was reverse transcribed. Measured with immunoSEQ multiplex PCR; TCRdb has only the in-frame clones, and not every one. Of roughly 40,000 clones in the sample, roughly 49% were seen once. The sample taken for sequencing was central memory CD4+ T cells from blood. The receptors stem from a young woman in good health.

This CDR3 reads CAISESVEKLFF. The CDR3 nucleotides read TGTGCCATCAGTGAGTCCGTGGAAAAACTGTTTTTT. The chain joins TRBV10-3 to TRBJ1-4, with D unclear. V was pared by 0 bases and J by 8 bases, with 4 bases between. The germline gives CDR1 ENHRY, CDR2 SYGVKD. The CDR3 has 12 amino acids.

This clone was seen more than once but under ten times. This chain uses TRBV5-4 with TRBJ2-1; the match to TRBD1 covers 9 bases. The V and J ends lost 2 bases and 4 bases, in that order; junction bases with no gene match: 4. This CDR3 region has 15 residues. CDR1 is SGHNT, CDR2 YYREEE, per germline (reference sequence). CDR3 protein: CASSFGQGIYNEQFF. The CDR3 coding sequence is TGTGCCAGCAGCTTCGGACAGGGGATATACAATGAGCAGTTCTTC.

V gene TRBV6-1 combines with J gene TRBJ1-6; 10 bases match TRBD1. The J segment lost 8 bases and the V segment lost 2 bases, leaving 3 bases of the junction unmatched. The CDR3 length is 15 residues. Germline CDR1 reads MNHNS; CDR2 reads SASEGT. CDR3 nucleotide sequence: TGTGCCAGCAGTGAACGAGGGACAGGGGATTCACCCCTCCACTTT. It yields the protein CASSERGTGDSPLHF.

Notes on this clone: Additional DNA sequences in this sample encode the identical CDR3. The V gene is TRBV6-5, the J gene TRBJ1-1; possible D gene TRBD1, 5 bases. Trimming left V 5 bases short and J 9 bases short, with 13 bases between. Germline V gene sequence: CDR1 MNHEY, CDR2 SVGAGI. The CDR3 loop spans 12 amino acids. The CDR3 DNA sequence: TGTGCCAGCAGTCGCACAGGTTCTCAAGCTTTCTTT. Protein product: CASSRTGSQAFF.

V is TRBV10-2 and J is TRBJ1-2; 7 bases are a match to TRBD1. Trimming removed 8 bases from V and 8 bases from J; junction bases left unmatched: 5. Germline values: CDR1 WSHSY, CDR2 SAAADI. This CDR3 is built from 11 residues. The CDR3 nucleotides are TGCGCCAGCCAGGACAGGAGCGGCTACACCTTC. As protein: CASQDRSGYTF.

The V call is TRBV7-9, the J call TRBJ2-1; 10 nucleotides align to TRBD1. The germline V gene has CDR1 SEHNR and CDR2 FQNEAQ (reference sequence). V dropped 5 bases and J dropped 7; count of bases not matched to a gene: 8. This CDR3 has 15 residues. The CDR3 nucleotides are TGTGCCAGCAGCCCCCGACAGGGGGCCGAGAATGAGCAGTTCTTC. This sequence encodes CASSPRQGAENEQFF.

This clone was seen a few times. CDR3 amino acids: CASSFREGSPLHF. CDR3 in DNA: TGCGCCAGCAGCTTCAGGGAGGGTTCACCCCTCCACTTT. The rearrangement links TRBV5-1 to TRBJ1-6; D might be TRBD1 (5 bases). The germline V and J ends were trimmed by 2 bases and 9 bases, with 9 bases remaining between them. The germline CDR1 and CDR2 sequences are SGHRS and YFSETQ. The CDR3 has 13 residues.

The chain has TRBV5-5 and TRBJ2-2, with D unresolved. This CDR3 contains 15 residues. Germline V gene lookup returns CDR1 SGHKS and CDR2 YYEKEE (reference sequence). Trimming removed 0 bases from V and 0 bases from J, with 6 bases in between. CDR3 in amino acids: CASSLDYTNTGELFF. The CDR3 DNA reads as TGTGCCAGCAGCTTGGACTATACGAACACCGGGGAGCTGTTTTTT.